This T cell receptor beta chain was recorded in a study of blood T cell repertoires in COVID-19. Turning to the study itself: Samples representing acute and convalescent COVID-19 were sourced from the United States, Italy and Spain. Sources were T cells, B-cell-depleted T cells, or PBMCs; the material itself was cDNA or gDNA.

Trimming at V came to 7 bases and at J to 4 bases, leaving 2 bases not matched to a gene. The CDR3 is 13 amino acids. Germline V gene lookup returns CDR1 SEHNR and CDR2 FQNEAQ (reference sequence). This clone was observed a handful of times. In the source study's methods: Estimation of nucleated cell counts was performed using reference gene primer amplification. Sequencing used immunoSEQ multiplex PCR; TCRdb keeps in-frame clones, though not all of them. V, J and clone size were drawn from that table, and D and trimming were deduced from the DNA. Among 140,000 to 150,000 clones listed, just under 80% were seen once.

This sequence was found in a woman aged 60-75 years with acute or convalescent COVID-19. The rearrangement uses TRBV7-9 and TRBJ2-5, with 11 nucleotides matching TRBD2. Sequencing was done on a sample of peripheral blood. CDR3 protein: CASTLAGGETQYF. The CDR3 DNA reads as TGTGCCAGCACCCTAGCGGGAGGAGAGACCCAGTACTTC. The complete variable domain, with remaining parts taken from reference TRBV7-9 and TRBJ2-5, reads DTGVSQNPRHKITKRGQNVTFRCDPISEHNRLYWYRQTLGQGPEFLTYFQNEAQLEKSRLLSDRFSAERPKGSFSTLEIQRTEQGDSAMYLCASTLAGGETQYFGPGTRLLVL.